Presented here are 4 T cell receptor beta chains from one specimen sequenced in a study of CD8 T cells in ankylosing spondylitis. TCRdb processed the 5' RACE reads anew with MiXCR; each CDR3 protein has one entry. The sample records roughly 35,000 distinct CDR3 sequences, over 10% being singletons. The sample comprised synovial fluid, either unsorted or a sorted T cell fraction (not recorded which). The receptors come from a male donor with ankylosing spondylitis.

The chain recombines TRBV20-1 with TRBJ2-1, with a possible D match to TRBD2 (6 bases). Trimming cost V 1 base and J 4 bases, with 17 bases left between them. Per the germline V gene, CDR1 is DFQATT and CDR2 is SNEGSKA (reference sequence). This CDR3 comprises 16 residues. CDR3 bases: TGCAGTGCTAGAGTTTCAAGCTACGGGAGATACAATGAGCAGTTCTTC. Its translation is CSARVSSYGRYNEQFF.

This clonotype was detected only a few times. The chain carries TRBV20-1 and TRBJ1-2; D possibly corresponds to TRBD1 (5 bases). The ends were cut back, 6 bases at V and 0 bases at J, with 11 bases in the middle. In germline, CDR1 is DFQATT, CDR2 SNEGSKA (reference sequence). The CDR3 totals 13 residues. CDR3 protein: CSARGAANYGYTF. DNA for the CDR3: TGCAGTGCCCGGGGCGCAGCTAACTATGGCTACACCTTC.

The V call is TRBV6-1, the J call TRBJ2-7; 7 bases line up with TRBD1. Looked up from germline, CDR1 is MNHNS and CDR2 is SASEGT. The CDR3 contains 16 residues. With 4 bases clipped from V and 4 bases from J, the junction kept 13 bases outside the gene matches. The CDR3 spells CASSGEWRQGGYEQYF. CDR3 coding DNA: TGTGCCAGCAGTGGAGAGTGGAGACAGGGTGGTTACGAGCAGTACTTC.

The chain is built from TRBV10-3 and TRBJ1-4; D not certain. The germline gives CDR1 ENHRY, CDR2 SYGVKD. Trimming took off 3 bases at V and 8 bases at J, with 13 bases between the two ends. CDR3 length: 14 amino acids. CDR3 region: CAISDPGGNEKLFF. The CDR3 nucleotides read TGTGCCATCAGTGACCCCGGCGGTAACGAAAAACTGTTTTTT.